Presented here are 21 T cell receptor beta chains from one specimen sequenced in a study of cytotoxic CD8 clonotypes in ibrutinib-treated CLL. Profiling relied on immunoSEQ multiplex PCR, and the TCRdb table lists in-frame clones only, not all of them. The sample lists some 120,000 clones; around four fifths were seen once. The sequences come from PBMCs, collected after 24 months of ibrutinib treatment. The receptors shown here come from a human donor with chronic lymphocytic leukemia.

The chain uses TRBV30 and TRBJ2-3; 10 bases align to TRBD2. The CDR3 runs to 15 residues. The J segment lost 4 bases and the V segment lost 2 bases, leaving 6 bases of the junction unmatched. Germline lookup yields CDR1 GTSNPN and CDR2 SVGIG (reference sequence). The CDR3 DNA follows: TGTGCCTGGAGTAGAAGCGGGGGGGCCCCAGATACGCAGTATTTT. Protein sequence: CAWSRSGGAPDTQYF.

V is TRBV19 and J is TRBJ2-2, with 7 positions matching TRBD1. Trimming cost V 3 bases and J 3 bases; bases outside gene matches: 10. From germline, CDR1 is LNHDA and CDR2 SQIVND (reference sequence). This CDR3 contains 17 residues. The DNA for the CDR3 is TGTGCCAGTAGTATTTTGTCGGCAGGGGGATACACCGGGGAGCTGTTTTTT. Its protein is CASSILSAGGYTGELFF.

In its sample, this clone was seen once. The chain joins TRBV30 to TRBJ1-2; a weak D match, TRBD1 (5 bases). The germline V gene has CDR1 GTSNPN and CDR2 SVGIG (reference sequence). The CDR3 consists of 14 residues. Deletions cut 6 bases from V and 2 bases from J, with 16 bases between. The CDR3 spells CACRQGSTNYGYTF. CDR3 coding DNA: TGTGCCTGTCGCCAGGGTTCGACAAACTATGGCTACACCTTC.

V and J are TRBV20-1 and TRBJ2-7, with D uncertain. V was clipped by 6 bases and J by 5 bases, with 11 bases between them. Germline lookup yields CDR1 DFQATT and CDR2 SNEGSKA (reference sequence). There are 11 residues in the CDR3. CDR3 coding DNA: TGCAGTGCCCGGCTAATTCACGAGCAGTACTTC. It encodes CSARLIHEQYF.

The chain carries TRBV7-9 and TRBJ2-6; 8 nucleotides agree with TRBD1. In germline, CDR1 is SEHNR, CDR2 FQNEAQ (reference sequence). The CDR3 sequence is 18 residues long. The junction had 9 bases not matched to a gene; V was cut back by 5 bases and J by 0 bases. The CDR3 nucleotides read TGTGCCAGCAGCCACGGACAGGGAGCGGTCTCTGGGGCCAACGTCCTGACTTTC. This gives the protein CASSHGQGAVSGANVLTF.

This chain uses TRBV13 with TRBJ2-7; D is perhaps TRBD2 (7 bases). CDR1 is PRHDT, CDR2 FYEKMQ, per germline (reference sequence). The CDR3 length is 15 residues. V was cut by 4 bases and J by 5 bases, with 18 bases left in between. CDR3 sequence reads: CASSSGARGPNEQYF. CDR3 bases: TGTGCCAGCAGCTCAGGGGCGCGGGGGCCCAACGAGCAGTACTTC. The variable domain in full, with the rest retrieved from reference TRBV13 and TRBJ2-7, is AAGVIQSPRHLIKEKRETATLKCYPIPRHDTVYWYQQGPGQDPQFLISFYEKMQSDKGSIPDRFSAQQFSDYHSELNMSSLELGDSALYFCASSSGARGPNEQYFGPGTRLTVT.

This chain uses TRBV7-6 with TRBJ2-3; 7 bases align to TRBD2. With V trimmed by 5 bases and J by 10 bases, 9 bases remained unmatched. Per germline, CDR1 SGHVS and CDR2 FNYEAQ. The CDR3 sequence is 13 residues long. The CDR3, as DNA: TGTGCCAGCAGCGACAGTACGGGGGGACCGCAGTATTTT. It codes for CASSDSTGGPQYF.

The CDR3 DNA sequence: TGTGCCAGCAGCTTAGATCCCCGAAACACCATATATTTT. This gives the protein CASSLDPRNTIYF. The chain combines TRBV7-2 with TRBJ1-3; D not resolved. Germline lookup yields CDR1 SGHTA and CDR2 FQGNSA. This CDR3 contains 13 residues. V was shortened by 1 base and J by 5 bases, with 6 bases between the two germline ends.

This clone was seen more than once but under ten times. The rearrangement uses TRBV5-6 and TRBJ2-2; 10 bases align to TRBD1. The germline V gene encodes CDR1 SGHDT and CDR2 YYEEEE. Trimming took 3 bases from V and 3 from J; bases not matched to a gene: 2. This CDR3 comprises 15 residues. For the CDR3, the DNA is TGTGCCAGCAGCTGGGGGACAGGGGACACCGGGGAGCTGTTTTTT. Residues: CASSWGTGDTGELFF. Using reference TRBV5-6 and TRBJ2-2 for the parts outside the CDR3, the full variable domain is DAGVTQSPTHLIKTRGQQVTLRCSPKSGHDTVSWYQQALGQGPQFIFQYYEEEERQRGNFPDRFSGHQFPNYSSELNVNALLLGDSALYLCASSWGTGDTGELFFGEGSRLTVL.

For the CDR3, the DNA is TGTGCCAGCAGCTTTGGGGGGATCACCGGGGAGCTGTTTTTT. Protein sequence: CASSFGGITGELFF. V usage is TRBV7-6 and J usage is TRBJ2-2; weak D call: TRBD2 (6 bases). This CDR3 has 14 amino acids. Germline CDR1 is SGHVS and CDR2 is FNYEAQ. V was shortened by 3 bases and J by 4 bases, with 9 bases between the two germline ends.

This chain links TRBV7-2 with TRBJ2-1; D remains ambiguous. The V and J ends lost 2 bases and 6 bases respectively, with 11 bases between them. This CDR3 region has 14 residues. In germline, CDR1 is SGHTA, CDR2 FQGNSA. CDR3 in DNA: TGTGCCAGCAGCTTATATGTGGCATTCAATGAGCAGTTCTTC. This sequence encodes CASSLYVAFNEQFF.

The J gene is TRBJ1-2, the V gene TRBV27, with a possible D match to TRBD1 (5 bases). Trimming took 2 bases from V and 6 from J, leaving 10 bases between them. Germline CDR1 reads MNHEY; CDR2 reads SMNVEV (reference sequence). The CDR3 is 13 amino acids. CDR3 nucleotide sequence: TGTGCCAGCAGTTTAGGGGTACAGGATGGCTACACCTTC. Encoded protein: CASSLGVQDGYTF.

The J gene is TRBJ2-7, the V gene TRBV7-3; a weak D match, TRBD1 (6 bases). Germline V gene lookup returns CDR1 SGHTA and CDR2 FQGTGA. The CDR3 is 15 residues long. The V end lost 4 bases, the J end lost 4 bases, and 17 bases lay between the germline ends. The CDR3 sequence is CASSSADSRGYEQYF. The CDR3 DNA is TGTGCCAGCAGCTCCGCGGACAGCCGGGGATACGAGCAGTACTTC.

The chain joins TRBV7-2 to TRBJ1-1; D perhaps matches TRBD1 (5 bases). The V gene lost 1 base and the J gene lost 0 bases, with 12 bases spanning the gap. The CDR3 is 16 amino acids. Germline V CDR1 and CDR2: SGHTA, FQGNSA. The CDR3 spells CASSLGNQGLNTEAFF. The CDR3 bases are TGTGCCAGCAGCTTAGGAAACCAGGGACTGAACACTGAAGCTTTCTTT.

CDR3 protein: CASSLARAGGTGNSPLHF. DNA of the CDR3: TGTGCCAGCAGCTTAGCGCGGGCAGGGGGCACGGGTAATTCACCCCTCCACTTT. The chain carries TRBV7-2 and TRBJ1-6; TRBD1 agrees at 8 bases. V was clipped by 0 bases and J by 6 bases; unmatched bases: 10. The CDR3 sequence is 18 residues long. Germline CDR1 is SGHTA and CDR2 is FQGNSA.

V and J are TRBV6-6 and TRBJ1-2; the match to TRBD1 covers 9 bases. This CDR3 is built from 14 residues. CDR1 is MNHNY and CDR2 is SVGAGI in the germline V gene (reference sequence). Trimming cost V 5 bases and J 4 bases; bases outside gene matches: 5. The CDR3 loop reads CASSTPGQGYGYTF. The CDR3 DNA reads TGTGCCAGCAGTACGCCGGGACAGGGCTATGGCTACACCTTC.

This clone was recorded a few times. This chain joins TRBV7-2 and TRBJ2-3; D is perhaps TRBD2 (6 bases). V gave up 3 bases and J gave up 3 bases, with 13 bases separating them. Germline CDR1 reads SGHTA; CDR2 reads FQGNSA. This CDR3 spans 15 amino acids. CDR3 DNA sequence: TGTGCCAGCAGCTTTAGGGCGGGAAGAACAGATACGCAGTATTTT. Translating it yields CASSFRAGRTDTQYF.

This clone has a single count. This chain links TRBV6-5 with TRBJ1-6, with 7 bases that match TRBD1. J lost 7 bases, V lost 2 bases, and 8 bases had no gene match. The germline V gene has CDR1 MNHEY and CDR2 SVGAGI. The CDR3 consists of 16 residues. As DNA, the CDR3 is TGTGCCAGCAGTTACCCCCGGACAGGTTTAAATTCACCCCTCCACTTT. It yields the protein CASSYPRTGLNSPLHF.

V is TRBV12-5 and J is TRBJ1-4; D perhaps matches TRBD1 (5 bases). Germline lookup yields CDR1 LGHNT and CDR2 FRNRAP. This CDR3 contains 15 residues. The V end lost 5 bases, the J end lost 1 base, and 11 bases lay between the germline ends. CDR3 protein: CASGPGRVTNEKLFF. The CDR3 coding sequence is TGTGCTAGTGGTCCCGGCAGGGTAACTAATGAAAAACTGTTTTTT.

In DNA, the CDR3 is TGTGCCAGCAGGGACAGGATCTCTGAAGCTTTCTTT. It is translated as CASRDRISEAFF. The chain links TRBV27 to TRBJ1-1, with 7 bases matching TRBD1. CDR3 length: 12 residues. Germline trimming cut 6 bases from V and 6 bases from J; bases unmatched to any gene: 4. Germline CDR1 reads MNHEY; CDR2 reads SMNVEV (reference sequence).

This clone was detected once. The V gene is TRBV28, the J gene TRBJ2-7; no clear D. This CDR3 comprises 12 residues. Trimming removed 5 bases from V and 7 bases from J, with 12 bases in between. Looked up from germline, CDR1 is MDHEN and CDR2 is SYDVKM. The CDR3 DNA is TGTGCCAGCAGTCCCCAGCTGTGGGAGCAGTACTTC. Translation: CASSPQLWEQYF.